The source of this TCR beta chain is a study of cytomegalovirus exposure and HLA in healthy donors. This CDR3 has 16 amino acids. CDR1 is SGHRS, CDR2 YFSETQ, per germline. Trimming took off 0 bases at V and 2 bases at J, with 14 bases between the two ends. Use of 60 Vbeta and 13 Jbeta primers characterized the PCR. Only in-frame clones appear in the TCRdb table, and some are missing; sequencing was by immunoSEQ multiplex PCR. Of over 150,000 clones in the sample, 81% were seen once. Sequenced material: PBMCs. This clonotype originated in a woman in her forties or fifties in good health and CMV-seronegative. V gene TRBV5-1 combines with J gene TRBJ1-1, with D possibly TRBD1 on 5 matching bases. CDR3 DNA sequence: TGCGCCAGCAGCTTGGTCCGGGGGGGGTCCAACACTGAAGCTTTCTTT. It encodes CASSLVRGGSNTEAFF.